This TCR beta chain was sequenced during a study of cytomegalovirus exposure and HLA in healthy donors. Clones were read by immunoSEQ multiplex PCR, and TCRdb kept only the in-frame ones, dropping some. The sample lists 280,000 or so clones; 88% were seen once. The germline V gene has CDR1 SGHVS and CDR2 FQNEAQ. The CDR3 is 15 residues long. The V end was cut by 4 bases, the J end by 5 bases, with 17 bases between. Separation from the 666-subject first cohort characterized the roughly 110-subject validation cohort, to which the donors belonged. A note on this clone: Its antigen remains unknown.

General study points: Cytomegalovirus status, reportedly, was diagnosed with high specificity and sensitivity by the classifier. Later, an analysis found that TCR clusters from the first cohort tended to co-occur in the 90 to 150 validation repertoires. Investigators reported under 200 TCR beta chains as tied to cytomegalovirus.

This receptor was identified in a woman between 18 and 29 years old in good health and CMV-seronegative. The chain couples TRBV7-8 to TRBJ1-1, with D perhaps TRBD1 (5 bases). The sequenced sample consisted of PBMCs. CDR3 in DNA: TGTGCCAGCAGCTCTTATGGGCGAAGGGGTACTGAAGCTTTCTTT. It translates to CASSSYGRRGTEAFF.